This T cell receptor (beta chain) is drawn from a study of T cell responses to AZD1222 COVID-19 vaccine. Overall study results and limits: Close to half of all spike-specific TCRs reportedly target regions of the variants that are unmutated. None of the repertoires were sampled until the peak T cell response had passed.

Comment on this clone: What it binds is unknown.

TCRdb's copy holds only in-frame clones and misses some; the assay was immunoSEQ multiplex PCR. This table has around 270,000 clones, 94% appearing once. The germline V and J ends were trimmed by 3 bases and 10 bases, with 15 bases remaining between them. Germline-derived CDR1 and CDR2 are SNHLY and FYNNEI. The CDR3 has 14 amino acids. This rearrangement joins TRBV2 to TRBJ1-4; D may be TRBD1 (5 bases). The sequence came from an adult who received the AZD1222 COVID-19 vaccine. The sequences come from peripheral blood, collected 28 days after the second AZD1222 dose. The CDR3 DNA sequence: TGTGCCAGCAGTGAGGAGGGGTTATCCGGAAAACTGTTTTTT. Its translation is CASSEEGLSGKLFF.